This note documents a single TCR beta chain sequence. Original processing methods: From reference gene primer amplification, estimates of nucleated cell counts were derived. Sequencing used immunoSEQ multiplex PCR; TCRdb keeps in-frame clones, though not all of them. V, J and clone size derive from that table, while D and trimming were established from the DNA sequence. The table records a few hundred thousand clones, roughly 90% of them present only once. These data come from a study of blood T cell repertoires in COVID-19. Study-level information: Spain, Italy and the United States supplied samples that represented acute and convalescent COVID-19. Sources were T cells, B-cell-depleted T cells, or PBMCs; the material itself was cDNA or gDNA.

The CDR3 consists of 15 residues. The germline V gene encodes CDR1 SGDLS and CDR2 YYNGEE. The germline V and J ends were trimmed by 3 bases and 9 bases, with 19 bases remaining between them. The TCR was taken from a woman in her 50s with active or convalescent COVID-19. The source material was peripheral blood. The genes are TRBV9 and TRBJ1-3; tentatively, D is TRBD1 (5 bases). CDR3 protein: CASSATGSSSVTIYF. The DNA for the CDR3 is TGTGCCAGCAGCGCCACAGGTTCCTCCTCGGTCACCATATATTTT.